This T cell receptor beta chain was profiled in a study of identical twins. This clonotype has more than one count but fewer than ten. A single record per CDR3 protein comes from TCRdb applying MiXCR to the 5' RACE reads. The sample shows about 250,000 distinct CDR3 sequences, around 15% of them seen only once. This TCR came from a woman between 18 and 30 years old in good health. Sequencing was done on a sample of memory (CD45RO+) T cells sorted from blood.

DNA of the CDR3: TGTGCCAGCAGCTTCAGGAACACTGAAGCTTTCTTT. Translation: CASSFRNTEAFF. V and J are TRBV7-2 and TRBJ1-1, with D unresolved. In germline, CDR1 is SGHTA, CDR2 FQGNSA. This CDR3 is 12 amino acids long. The V end lost 3 bases, the J end lost 1 base, and 3 bases lay between the germline ends.